This T cell receptor beta chain derives from a study of identical twins. This clonotype was counted between two and nine times. TCRdb ran MiXCR on the 5' RACE reads and lists one entry per CDR3 protein. The sample records 650,000 to 750,000 distinct CDR3 sequences, over 20% being singletons. V dropped 5 bases and J dropped 7; count of bases not matched to a gene: 13. CDR3 length equals 16 residues. This same sample was also taken into another study, of T cells expressing NK-cell markers.

Sample: PBMCs. The TCR originated in a woman between 18 and 29 years old in good health. This sequence joins TRBV12-3 or TRBV12-4 and TRBJ1-5; TRBD1 agrees at 8 bases. In nucleotides, the CDR3 is TGTGCCAGCAGTCCCCGGGACAGGTACGGGGACCAGCCCCAGCATTTT. It encodes CASSPRDRYGDQPQHF.